The 28 T cell receptor beta chains given below trace back to one sample, sequenced in a study of T cell responses to AZD1222 COVID-19 vaccine. Assay used: immunoSEQ multiplex PCR; TCRdb lists only in-frame clones, some missing. The repertoire has about 140,000 clones, 75% to 90% of them found once; the top ten carry over 3.5%. Material: peripheral blood, obtained on day 0 of AZD1222 vaccination. The receptors originated from an adult in good health.

The chain joins TRBV25-1 to TRBJ2-7; perhaps TRBD1 as D (5 bases). Germline V lookup: CDR1 MGHDK, CDR2 SYGVNS. The CDR3 is made up of 11 amino acids. Deletions cut 7 bases from V and 4 bases from J, with 8 bases between. CDR3 amino acids: CASKGVYEQYF. The CDR3, as DNA: TGTGCCAGCAAAGGGGTATACGAGCAGTACTTC.

This clone showed up just once. The CDR3 DNA is TGTGCCAGCAGCTTAGGTGGGGACACCATATATTTT. It encodes CASSLGGDTIYF. V is TRBV7-8 and J is TRBJ1-3; the D is unclear. Germline V gives CDR1 SGHVS, CDR2 FQNEAQ. V dropped 1 base and J dropped 8 bases, with 6 bases sitting between them. The CDR3 loop spans 12 amino acids.

This clone was seen just once. The gene calls are TRBV4-2 and TRBJ1-5, with D possibly TRBD1 on 5 matching bases. The CDR3 has 15 amino acids. Germline V CDR1 and CDR2: LGHNA, YNFKEQ. V was shortened by 0 bases and J by 0 bases, with 6 bases between the two germline ends. The CDR3 nucleotides read TGTGCCAGCAGCCAAGAAACAGGTAGCAATCAGCCCCAGCATTTT. Residues: CASSQETGSNQPQHF.

The CDR3 bases are TGTGCCAGCTCACGCTATGGGGGCAGCGAAAGCACAGATACGCAGTATTTT. Translating it yields CASSRYGGSESTDTQYF. This sequence joins TRBV18 and TRBJ2-3, with D possibly being TRBD1 (6 bases). This CDR3 contains 17 residues. V was cut by 4 bases and J by 0 bases, with 17 bases left in between. CDR1 and CDR2 (germline): KGHSH, LQKENI.

The chain recombines TRBV19 with TRBJ2-7; a weak D match, TRBD2 (5 bases). Germline CDR1 and CDR2: LNHDA and SQIVND (reference sequence). Trimming took off 10 bases at V and 3 bases at J, with 19 bases between the two ends. The CDR3 is 14 residues long. CDR3 DNA sequence: TGTGCCACTCGCTTCCTAGCTACTGACTACGAGCAGTACTTC. Translating it yields CATRFLATDYEQYF.

This chain connects TRBV6-2 or TRBV6-3 to TRBJ1-1; D is unclear. V lost 4 bases and J lost 0, with 6 bases in between. Germline CDR1 reads MNHEY; CDR2 reads SVGEGT. This CDR3 is 13 amino acids long. The CDR3 spells CASSLVLNTEAFF. CDR3 sequence (DNA): TGTGCCAGCAGTTTGGTCCTGAACACTGAAGCTTTCTTT.

The chain couples TRBV29-1 to TRBJ2-7; D not resolved. Germline V gives CDR1 SQVTM, CDR2 ANQGSEA. V lost 6 bases to trimming and J lost 1 base, with 10 bases between them. CDR3 size: 12 residues. The CDR3 here is CSVRTASYEQYF. The CDR3 region has the DNA TGCAGCGTACGGACGGCGTCCTACGAGCAGTACTTC.

The chain combines TRBV15 with TRBJ1-2, with D possibly TRBD1 on 5 matching bases. The CDR3 covers 14 residues. CDR1 is LNHNV, CDR2 YYDKDF, per germline (reference sequence). V lost 0 bases, J lost 6 bases, and 11 bases lay in between. CDR3 nucleotides: TGTGCCACCAGCAGAGATCTGGGGGATGATGGCTACACCTTC. This codes for CATSRDLGDDGYTF.

V gene TRBV5-1 combines with J gene TRBJ2-3, with TRBD1 as a possible D gene (6 bases). This CDR3 comprises 17 residues. Germline V CDR1 and CDR2: SGHRS, YFSETQ. Trimming shortened V by 0 bases and J by 1 base, and 15 bases separated the two germline ends. CDR3 coding DNA: TGCGCCAGCAGCTTGGGGCACCGGGACAAGGGCACAGATACGCAGTATTTT. Protein sequence: CASSLGHRDKGTDTQYF.

The rearrangement links TRBV4-1 to TRBJ1-5; tentative D call: TRBD1 (5 bases). In germline, CDR1 is MGHRA, CDR2 YSYEKL. V lost 0 bases, J lost 7 bases, and 13 bases lay in between. The CDR3 length is 15 residues. The CDR3 nucleotides are TGCGCCAGCAGCCAAGAGAGAGCCGGGGGGCAGCCCCAGCATTTT. This encodes CASSQERAGGQPQHF.

The chain combines TRBV15 with TRBJ1-6; 7 nucleotides agree with TRBD1. CDR1 and CDR2 from the germline V gene are LNHNV and YYDKDF (reference sequence). With 1 base clipped from V and 7 bases from J, the junction kept 4 bases outside the gene matches. The CDR3 consists of 15 residues. CDR3 region: CATSRANRGNSPLHF. Here the CDR3 DNA reads TGTGCCACCAGCAGAGCGAACAGGGGAAATTCACCCCTCCACTTT.

The V gene is TRBV7-2, the J gene TRBJ2-1; 8 nucleotides match TRBD2. CDR3 length equals 16 residues. Germline CDR1 reads SGHTA; CDR2 reads FQGNSA. V shed 3 bases and J 4 bases; nucleotides not matched to a gene: 8. Written as DNA, the CDR3 is TGTGCCAGCAGCTTCCATCGGGGGGGCAGATACAATGAGCAGTTCTTC. Amino acids: CASSFHRGGRYNEQFF.

This chain links TRBV5-1 with TRBJ2-5, with a weak D call TRBD1 (6 bases). Germline V lookup: CDR1 SGHRS, CDR2 YFSETQ. The CDR3 contains 15 residues. V lost 0 bases and J lost 3, with 12 bases in between. The CDR3, as DNA: TGCGCCAGCAGCTTGGATGGACAGCCCGAAGAGACCCAGTACTTC. Encoded protein: CASSLDGQPEETQYF.

The chain is built from TRBV7-9 and TRBJ2-3; 10 bases match TRBD2. The junction had 3 bases not matched to a gene; V was cut back by 0 bases and J by 6 bases. Germline CDR1 SEHNR, CDR2 FQNEAQ (reference sequence). The CDR3 runs 15 residues. DNA for the CDR3: TGTGCCAGCAGCTTAGCGGGACTAGCGTTCGATACGCAGTATTTT. Amino acids: CASSLAGLAFDTQYF.

V is TRBV7-8 and J is TRBJ1-2; no definite D call. CDR3 length: 15 amino acids. Germline loops: CDR1 SGHVS, CDR2 FQNEAQ. The V and J ends lost 1 base and 5 bases respectively, with 14 bases between them. The CDR3 nucleotides are TGTGCCAGCAGCTTAGGGATTCCAAGAGGGTATGGCTACACCTTC. This sequence encodes CASSLGIPRGYGYTF.

This clone was seen once. J is TRBJ1-1 and V is TRBV2; D uncertain. V was shortened by 3 bases and J by 5 bases, with 13 bases between the two germline ends. There are 14 residues in the CDR3. Germline V gene sequence: CDR1 SNHLY, CDR2 FYNNEI. The CDR3 reads CASSEIAFATEAFF. The CDR3 nucleotides read TGTGCCAGCAGTGAGATTGCCTTTGCGACTGAAGCTTTCTTT.

This sequence joins TRBV19 and TRBJ2-7; D is unclear. The germline V gene has CDR1 LNHDA and CDR2 SQIVND (reference sequence). Between the trimmed V and J ends, which lost 5 bases and 5 bases, there was a span of 16 bases. CDR3 size: 14 residues. The CDR3 protein is CASSPLSGLDEQYF. The DNA for the CDR3 is TGTGCCAGTAGTCCCCTTTCGGGTTTGGACGAGCAGTACTTC.

The CDR3 region is CASSTEARRTGNSPLHF. The CDR3 DNA reads as TGTGCCAGTAGTACAGAAGCCCGACGGACTGGGAATTCACCCCTCCACTTT. The chain is built from TRBV19 and TRBJ1-6, with D hard to call. This CDR3 is 17 amino acids long. Germline CDR1 reads LNHDA; CDR2 reads SQIVND (reference sequence). Trimming removed 4 bases from V and 7 bases from J, with 20 bases in between.

The chain uses TRBV7-8 and TRBJ1-2; the D gene is possibly TRBD1 (6 bases). Trimming cost V 5 bases and J 2 bases, with 18 bases left between them. This CDR3 spans 16 amino acids. Per germline, CDR1 SGHVS and CDR2 FQNEAQ. This CDR3 is CASSGGQGMRNYGYTF. The CDR3 nucleotides read TGTGCCAGCAGCGGAGGTCAGGGGATGAGGAACTATGGCTACACCTTC.

The chain recombines TRBV7-9 with TRBJ1-2; possibly TRBD1 for D (5 bases). Germline V gene data show CDR1 as SEHNR and CDR2 as FQNEAQ (reference sequence). Trimming shortened V by 5 bases and J by 6 bases, and 22 bases separated the two germline ends. The length of the CDR3 is 16 residues. CDR3 coding DNA: TGTGCCAGCAGCGGCGGCTCAGGGAGTATTTCCCATGGCTACACCTTC. Its protein product is CASSGGSGSISHGYTF.

The J gene is TRBJ2-7, the V gene TRBV7-8; 7 nucleotides agree with TRBD2. The CDR3 runs 15 residues. Germline CDR1 SGHVS, CDR2 FQNEAQ. Unmatched junction bases numbered 11, after V lost 7 bases and J lost 2 bases. The CDR3 loop reads CASTLAASGPYEQYF. The CDR3 nucleotides are TGTGCCAGCACCCTGGCCGCTAGCGGTCCCTACGAGCAGTACTTC.

The chain combines TRBV6-5 with TRBJ1-1; tentatively, D is TRBD1 (5 bases). Germline CDR1 is MNHEY and CDR2 is SVGAGI. Trimming removed 0 bases from V and 7 bases from J, with 6 bases in between. The CDR3 contains 12 residues. CDR3 region: CASSYSQGEAFF. In DNA, the CDR3 is TGTGCCAGCAGTTACTCCCAGGGTGAAGCTTTCTTT.

The rearrangement uses TRBV28 and TRBJ2-6; no definite D call. Trimming shortened V by 6 bases and J by 2 bases, and 11 bases separated the two germline ends. Germline assignment: CDR1 MDHEN and CDR2 SYDVKM. This CDR3 comprises 15 residues. DNA for the CDR3: TGTGCCAGCAGCCCTCCCCGACCTGGGGCCAACGTCCTGACTTTC. Translation: CASSPPRPGANVLTF.

By proportion, this clone is medium-sized (0.01 to 0.1%). The chain combines TRBV11-2 with TRBJ1-2, with 9 bases fitting TRBD1. The CDR3 sequence is 16 residues long. Trimming at V came to 3 bases and at J to 6 bases, leaving 11 bases not matched to a gene. Per germline, CDR1 SGHAT and CDR2 FQNNGV. The CDR3 DNA reads TGTGCCAGCAGCTTCGTTTTGGGGACAGGGATAAATGGCTACACCTTC. It encodes CASSFVLGTGINGYTF.

The V call is TRBV5-1, the J call TRBJ1-2; TRBD1 matches 10 bases. Germline loops: CDR1 SGHRS, CDR2 YFSETQ. The CDR3 is made up of 15 amino acids. The V gene end was trimmed by 0 bases and the J gene end by 6 bases; junction bases not matched to a gene: 5. CDR3 bases: TGCGCCAGCAGCTTGGCCGGGACAGGGGCGGATGGCTACACCTTC. This translates into CASSLAGTGADGYTF.

This clone was recorded once. This chain uses TRBV28 with TRBJ2-7, with TRBD1 matching 8 bases. The germline CDR1 and CDR2 sequences are MDHEN and SYDVKM. The CDR3 runs to 14 residues. Trimming at V came to 9 bases and at J to 4 bases, leaving 11 bases not matched to a gene. The CDR3 spells CASWSADRVYEQYF. The CDR3 nucleotides are TGTGCCAGTTGGTCGGCGGACAGGGTTTACGAGCAGTACTTC.

This rearrangement joins TRBV4-1 to TRBJ2-1, with a tentative D call TRBD2 (6 bases). Trimming pared 0 bases from V and 3 bases from J, leaving 9 bases between. The CDR3 length is 15 residues. Germline lookup yields CDR1 MGHRA and CDR2 YSYEKL. This chain's CDR3 is CASSQEGRGYNEQFF. Written as DNA, the CDR3 is TGCGCCAGCAGCCAAGAGGGGCGGGGCTACAATGAGCAGTTCTTC.

This chain joins TRBV5-6 and TRBJ1-2; D gene unclear. This CDR3 has 14 amino acids. From germline, CDR1 is SGHDT and CDR2 YYEEEE. V dropped 1 base and J dropped 2 bases, with 9 bases sitting between them. The CDR3 nucleotides read TGTGCCAGCAGCTTGAATGGGCGGAACTATGGCTACACCTTC. The encoded protein is CASSLNGRNYGYTF.